The 23 T cell receptor beta chains in this list originate from one sample, sequenced in a study of technical replicates of blood from a handful of donors. Assay used: immunoSEQ multiplex PCR; TCRdb lists only in-frame clones, some missing. The sample has approximately 100,000 clones, approximately 96% seen once. The material sequenced was T cells isolated from PBMCs. The receptor set was obtained from a human donor in good health.

V gene TRBV2 combines with J gene TRBJ2-3; D gene uncertain. Trimming took 7 bases from V and 2 from J, leaving 10 bases between them. Germline CDR1 and CDR2: SNHLY and FYNNEI. There are 13 residues in the CDR3. The CDR3: CASKAQTTDTQYF. CDR3 nucleotide sequence: TGTGCCAGCAAAGCCCAAACCACAGATACGCAGTATTTT.

This clone was seen a single time. The J gene is TRBJ1-5, the V gene TRBV6-6, with D tentatively TRBD1 (6 bases). The V and J ends lost 2 bases and 8 bases respectively, with 19 bases between them. In germline, CDR1 is MNHNY, CDR2 SVGAGI (reference sequence). The CDR3 runs to 16 residues. This chain's CDR3 is CASSYTIGGPVEPQHF. The CDR3 region has the DNA TGTGCCAGCAGTTACACAATCGGGGGGCCGGTTGAGCCCCAGCATTTT.

The rearrangement links TRBV15 to TRBJ2-7, with D possibly TRBD1 on 6 matching bases. In germline, CDR1 is LNHNV, CDR2 YYDKDF (reference sequence). The V end lost 0 bases, the J end lost 3 bases, and 12 bases lay between the germline ends. This CDR3 region has 15 residues. The DNA of the CDR3 is TGTGCCACCAGCAGAGATCGGGGACACAACTACGAGCAGTACTTC. This encodes CATSRDRGHNYEQYF.

This clone has only one observation. The CDR3 DNA is TGCGCCAGCAGCCAAGAGCGGCCCTACGAGCAGTACTTC. It yields the protein CASSQERPYEQYF. The chain uses TRBV4-1 and TRBJ2-7; D is unresolved. CDR3 length: 13 residues. Germline-derived CDR1 and CDR2 are MGHRA and YSYEKL. Trimming stripped 0 bases from V and 2 bases from J, with 5 bases between.

Only one count was recorded for this clone. V is TRBV4-1 and J is TRBJ1-2; 10 nucleotides agree with TRBD1. The J segment lost 0 bases and the V segment lost 3 bases, leaving 10 bases of the junction unmatched. This CDR3 region has 18 residues. The V gene's germline CDR1 is MGHRA and CDR2 YSYEKL. CDR3 protein: CASSQGPGTGAANYGYTF. The CDR3, as DNA: TGCGCCAGCAGCCAGGGTCCCGGGACAGGGGCGGCTAACTATGGCTACACCTTC.

This clone was seen a single time. The chain uses TRBV2 and TRBJ2-7; 8 bases agree with TRBD2. V trimming: 5 bases; J trimming: 4 bases; junction bases outside the gene matches: 4. Germline CDR1 and CDR2: SNHLY and FYNNEI. This CDR3 is built from 13 residues. The CDR3: CASSSGSRYEQYF. Here the CDR3 DNA reads TGTGCCAGCAGTAGCGGGAGTAGATACGAGCAGTACTTC.

This clone was recorded only once. The J gene is TRBJ2-3, the V gene TRBV27, with 7 bases lining up with TRBD2. V was pared by 2 bases and J by 5 bases, with 4 bases of the junction left unmatched. This CDR3 region has 14 residues. CDR1 and CDR2 (germline): MNHEY, SMNVEV (reference sequence). The CDR3 here is CASSLKASGDTQYF. In DNA, the CDR3 is TGTGCCAGCAGTTTAAAGGCTAGCGGAGATACGCAGTATTTT.

The chain's CDR3 is CASSGRTGTPYEQYF. The CDR3 DNA is TGCGCCAGCAGCGGGAGGACGGGGACGCCCTACGAGCAGTACTTC. The rearrangement links TRBV4-1 to TRBJ2-7; the D gene is possibly TRBD2 (6 bases). V lost 5 bases, J lost 2 bases, and 16 bases lay in between. The CDR3 spans 15 residues. In germline, CDR1 is MGHRA, CDR2 YSYEKL.

The chain couples TRBV5-1 to TRBJ1-2; TRBD1 aligns across 7 bases. The CDR3 consists of 15 residues. CDR1 is SGHRS and CDR2 is YFSETQ in the germline V gene. The junction had 13 bases not matched to a gene; V was cut back by 4 bases and J by 7 bases. The CDR3 region is CASSVRQGLSGGYTF. In DNA form, the CDR3 reads TGCGCCAGCAGCGTAAGACAGGGTCTTTCGGGTGGCTACACCTTC.

V gene TRBV28 combines with J gene TRBJ1-4; TRBD1 aligns across 10 bases. Germline-derived CDR1 and CDR2 are MDHEN and SYDVKM. The J segment lost 7 bases and the V segment lost 6 bases, leaving 8 bases of the junction unmatched. The CDR3 is 15 amino acids. CDR3 sequence: CASRGRDRGGEKLFF. CDR3 coding DNA: TGTGCCAGCAGGGGGCGGGACAGGGGCGGTGAAAAACTGTTTTTT.

This chain connects TRBV7-9 to TRBJ2-5; D not resolved. CDR3 length equals 17 residues. The germline V and J ends were trimmed by 5 bases and 5 bases, with 24 bases remaining between them. The germline CDR1 and CDR2 sequences are SEHNR and FQNEAQ (reference sequence). CDR3 sequence: CASSPPDMIIGLETQYF. For the CDR3, the DNA is TGTGCCAGCAGCCCTCCCGACATGATCATCGGTCTGGAGACCCAGTACTTC.

The V call is TRBV5-1, the J call TRBJ1-2; D is perhaps TRBD1 (6 bases). V was trimmed by 5 bases and J by 4 bases, leaving 15 bases between them. The CDR3 runs 14 residues. Germline lookup yields CDR1 SGHRS and CDR2 YFSETQ. The CDR3 here is CASRAGEPGYGYTF. CDR3 coding DNA: TGCGCCAGCAGGGCAGGGGAGCCGGGCTATGGCTACACCTTC.

The J gene is TRBJ2-1, the V gene TRBV6-6; 8 positions agree with TRBD2. The germline V gene has CDR1 MNHNY and CDR2 SVGAGI (reference sequence). The junction had 11 bases not matched to a gene; V was cut back by 5 bases and J by 5 bases. CDR3 size: 16 residues. Here the CDR3 reads CASSPPGREVHNEQFF. The CDR3 coding sequence is TGTGCCAGCAGTCCCCCCGGGCGGGAGGTCCACAATGAGCAGTTCTTC.

The chain recombines TRBV19 with TRBJ1-2, with a weak D call TRBD1 (5 bases). Germline V gene data show CDR1 as LNHDA and CDR2 as SQIVND (reference sequence). V lost 9 bases and J lost 4, with 18 bases in between. The CDR3 runs to 14 residues. The CDR3 coding sequence is TGTGCCAGACCCTGGGGGGGAAGTGGCTATGGCTACACCTTC. The encoded protein is CARPWGGSGYGYTF.

The chain employs TRBV21-1 and TRBJ1-1. TRBV21-1 constitutes a pseudogene. CDR3 length: 18 residues. Here the CDR3 DNA reads TGTGCCAGCAGCAAACGAGTTGGGGGGTTCAGTTCGAGGACTGAAGCTTTCTTT. It specifies CASSKRVGGFSSRTEAFF.

This clone was seen only once. The CDR3 nucleotides read TGCGCCAGCAGCTTGAGCGCGGGAGCGCCCCTACCCCTCCACTTT. Translation gives CASSLSAGAPLPLHF. V gene TRBV5-1 combines with J gene TRBJ1-6; the D is unclear. The V gene's germline CDR1 is SGHRS and CDR2 YFSETQ. The CDR3 is 15 residues long. V was cut by 1 base and J by 12 bases, with 17 bases left in between.

This chain uses TRBV11-3 with TRBJ2-2; no clear D. The V and J ends lost 5 bases and 4 bases respectively, with 17 bases between them. Germline loops: CDR1 SGHNT, CDR2 YENEEA. The CDR3 runs to 16 residues. CDR3 residues: CASSDDLGQSTGELFF. DNA of the CDR3: TGTGCCAGCAGCGACGACCTTGGGCAGAGCACCGGGGAGCTGTTTTTT.

The rearrangement uses TRBV9 and TRBJ2-7, with D tentatively TRBD1 (5 bases). This CDR3 spans 12 amino acids. From germline, CDR1 is SGDLS and CDR2 YYNGEE. V gave up 4 bases and J gave up 6 bases, with 11 bases separating them. CDR3 loop: CASSTNQGEQYF. The CDR3 coding sequence is TGTGCCAGCAGCACAAATCAGGGCGAGCAGTACTTC.

The chain links TRBV28 to TRBJ1-2, with 7 bases that match TRBD1. The J segment lost 1 base and the V segment lost 6 bases, leaving 5 bases of the junction unmatched. Germline-derived CDR1 and CDR2 are MDHEN and SYDVKM. The CDR3 spans 14 residues. The CDR3 DNA reads TGTGCCAGCAGCACGGGACAGAATAACTATGGCTACACCTTC. Protein sequence: CASSTGQNNYGYTF.

DNA of the CDR3: TGCGCCAGCAGCTTGCTAGACCAAGAGACCCAGTACTTC. This translates into CASSLLDQETQYF. The J gene is TRBJ2-5, the V gene TRBV5-1, with D hard to call. The CDR3 contains 13 residues. Germline V gives CDR1 SGHRS, CDR2 YFSETQ. Deletions cut 1 base from V and 0 bases from J, with 4 bases between.

The chain recombines TRBV4-1 with TRBJ2-3, with D tentatively TRBD1 (6 bases). With 3 bases removed from V and 0 bases from J, the gap between germline ends came to 16 bases. The CDR3 totals 17 residues. Germline CDR1 and CDR2: MGHRA and YSYEKL. The CDR3, as DNA: TGCGCCAGCAGCCATTACTCCCGGGACACTAGCACAGATACGCAGTATTTT. Encoded protein: CASSHYSRDTSTDTQYF.

The chain uses TRBV9 and TRBJ2-7; 8 positions agree with TRBD2. The CDR3 contains 17 residues. Germline V CDR1 and CDR2: SGDLS, YYNGEE. V shed 3 bases, J shed 2 bases, and the junction held 13 bases outside the gene matches. The CDR3 region has the DNA TGTGCCAGCAGCGCCCAGATCATAGCGGGACCAGCCTACGAGCAGTACTTC. Translation: CASSAQIIAGPAYEQYF.

The chain couples TRBV4-1 to TRBJ1-1; possible D gene TRBD1, 5 bases. V was shortened by 5 bases and J by 6 bases, with 16 bases between the two germline ends. The CDR3 consists of 14 residues. Germline V gives CDR1 MGHRA, CDR2 YSYEKL. The CDR3, as DNA: TGCGCCAGCAGCAACGCCCCGACAGACTCTGAAGCTTTCTTT. This encodes CASSNAPTDSEAFF.